A selection of T cell receptor beta chains follows, all from one sample in a study of Ad26.COV2.S vaccination and SARS-CoV-2 variants. Profiling relied on immunoSEQ multiplex PCR, and the TCRdb table lists in-frame clones only, not all of them. Altogether 350,000 to 400,000 clones are present, 70% to 90% being singletons, with the ten largest covering around 2%. Sequences were derived from peripheral blood, sampled in a trial of Ad26.COV2.S vaccine versus placebo. Every receptor here comes from a person between 18 and 65 years old who received the Ad26.COV2.S COVID-19 vaccine or a placebo. CDR3s include the opening cysteine and the closing phenylalanine or tryptophan. The order of the fields is CDR3 length, J gene, V gene, D gene, clone size, CDR3 protein, CDR3 DNA. D genes are given only for firm matches. Clone size is shown for a subset of rows, as once, few, many or a class of expanded clone.

CDR3 length: 14; J gene: TRBJ1-1; V gene: TRBV3-1/TRBV3-2; D gene: .; clone size: .; CDR3 protein: CASSQLGMNTEAFF; CDR3 DNA: TGTGCCAGCAGCCAACTGGGCATGAACACTGAAGCTTTCTTT
CDR3 length: 15; J gene: TRBJ1-2; V gene: TRBV6-1; D gene: .; clone size: .; CDR3 protein: CASSEDGGGPYGYTF; CDR3 DNA: TGTGCCAGCAGTGAGGATGGGGGGGGACCCTATGGCTACACCTTC
CDR3 length: 14; J gene: TRBJ1-5; V gene: TRBV27; D gene: .; clone size: .; CDR3 protein: CASSFQGFNQPQHF; CDR3 DNA: TGTGCCAGCAGTTTTCAAGGGTTCAATCAGCCCCAGCATTTT
CDR3 length: 14; J gene: TRBJ2-4; V gene: TRBV5-8; D gene: .; clone size: .; CDR3 protein: CASSRALGENIQYF; CDR3 DNA: TGTGCCAGCAGCCGCGCTTTGGGGGAAAACATTCAGTACTTC
CDR3 length: 14; J gene: TRBJ2-3; V gene: TRBV28; D gene: TRBD2; clone size: once; CDR3 protein: CASSPREGGDTQYF; CDR3 DNA: TGTGCCAGCAGTCCCCGGGAGGGTGGGGATACGCAGTATTTT
CDR3 length: 12; J gene: TRBJ2-5; V gene: TRBV9; D gene: .; clone size: .; CDR3 protein: CASSGSQETQYF; CDR3 DNA: TGTGCCAGCAGCGGTTCCCAAGAGACCCAGTACTTC
CDR3 length: 14; J gene: TRBJ1-5; V gene: TRBV29-1; D gene: TRBD1; clone size: once; CDR3 protein: CSVGTDRGNQPQHF; CDR3 DNA: TGCAGCGTTGGGACTGACAGGGGCAATCAGCCCCAGCATTTT
CDR3 length: 14; J gene: TRBJ1-4; V gene: TRBV5-1; D gene: .; clone size: .; CDR3 protein: CASSLGGAAEKLFF; CDR3 DNA: TGCGCCAGCAGCTTGGGGGGCGCAGCTGAAAAACTGTTTTTT
CDR3 length: 13; J gene: TRBJ2-3; V gene: TRBV7-3; D gene: TRBD2; clone size: .; CDR3 protein: CASSRTSKDTQYF; CDR3 DNA: TGTGCCAGCAGCCGGACTAGCAAAGATACGCAGTATTTT
CDR3 length: 16; J gene: TRBJ2-1; V gene: TRBV4-3; D gene: TRBD1; clone size: .; CDR3 protein: CASSQEIAGGKDEQFF; CDR3 DNA: TGCGCCAGCAGCCAAGAAATCGCAGGGGGCAAAGATGAGCAGTTCTTC
CDR3 length: 14; J gene: TRBJ2-7; V gene: TRBV11-2; D gene: .; clone size: .; CDR3 protein: CASSLAGRFSEQYF; CDR3 DNA: TGTGCCAGCAGCTTAGCGGGCCGTTTCAGCGAGCAGTACTTC
CDR3 length: 13; J gene: TRBJ2-5; V gene: TRBV19; D gene: .; clone size: .; CDR3 protein: CASSLGVLETQYF; CDR3 DNA: TGTGCCAGTAGCCTGGGGGTATTGGAGACCCAGTACTTC
CDR3 length: 13; J gene: TRBJ2-3; V gene: TRBV5-1; D gene: TRBD1; clone size: .; CDR3 protein: CASSKDRVDTQYF; CDR3 DNA: TGCGCCAGCAGCAAGGACAGGGTGGATACGCAGTATTTT
CDR3 length: 15; J gene: TRBJ2-1; V gene: TRBV4-1; D gene: TRBD1; clone size: .; CDR3 protein: CASSHRDRGSNEQFF; CDR3 DNA: TGCGCCAGCAGTCACCGGGACAGGGGATCGAATGAGCAGTTCTTC
CDR3 length: 17; J gene: TRBJ2-3; V gene: TRBV5-1; D gene: .; clone size: .; CDR3 protein: CASSIDYPPRATDTQYF; CDR3 DNA: TGCGCCAGCAGCATCGACTACCCCCCAAGGGCGACAGATACGCAGTATTTT
CDR3 length: 14; J gene: TRBJ1-3; V gene: TRBV5-4; D gene: TRBD1; clone size: .; CDR3 protein: CASSGGDSGNTIYF; CDR3 DNA: TGTGCCAGCAGCGGGGGGGACAGCGGAAACACCATATATTTT
CDR3 length: 17; J gene: TRBJ2-1; V gene: TRBV18; D gene: .; clone size: .; CDR3 protein: CASSPLLGAGSYNEQFF; CDR3 DNA: TGTGCCAGCTCACCACTCCTAGGAGCGGGCAGCTACAATGAGCAGTTCTTC
CDR3 length: 16; J gene: TRBJ2-7; V gene: TRBV2; D gene: TRBD2; clone size: .; CDR3 protein: CASLSGRASGRGEQYF; CDR3 DNA: TGTGCCAGCCTATCCGGAAGGGCAAGCGGGAGAGGCGAGCAGTACTTC
CDR3 length: 13; J gene: TRBJ2-1; V gene: TRBV12-3/TRBV12-4; D gene: TRBD2; clone size: once; CDR3 protein: CASSLRLATEQFF; CDR3 DNA: TGTGCCAGCAGTTTACGACTAGCCACTGAGCAGTTCTTC
CDR3 length: 11; J gene: TRBJ1-1; V gene: TRBV3-1/TRBV3-2; D gene: .; clone size: .; CDR3 protein: CASSRGTEAFF; CDR3 DNA: TGTGCCAGCAGCCGAGGGACGGAAGCTTTCTTT
CDR3 length: 13; J gene: TRBJ1-6; V gene: TRBV5-5; D gene: .; clone size: .; CDR3 protein: CASSDGQGSPLHF; CDR3 DNA: TGTGCCAGCAGCGACGGGCAGGGGTCACCCCTCCACTTT
CDR3 length: 15; J gene: TRBJ1-2; V gene: TRBV7-9; D gene: .; clone size: .; CDR3 protein: CASSLEGRGMNGYTF; CDR3 DNA: TGTGCCAGCAGCTTAGAAGGAAGGGGGATGAATGGCTACACCTTC
CDR3 length: 15; J gene: TRBJ1-2; V gene: TRBV6-5; D gene: TRBD1; clone size: .; CDR3 protein: CASSFRDSGNYGYTF; CDR3 DNA: TGTGCCAGCAGTTTTCGGGACAGTGGTAACTATGGCTACACCTTC
CDR3 length: 18; J gene: TRBJ2-1; V gene: TRBV7-2; D gene: .; clone size: .; CDR3 protein: CASSLERPGIASYNEQFF; CDR3 DNA: TGTGCCAGCAGCTTAGAACGTCCGGGAATAGCCTCCTACAATGAGCAGTTCTTC
CDR3 length: 15; J gene: TRBJ2-3; V gene: TRBV5-1; D gene: TRBD2; clone size: .; CDR3 protein: CASSLETSGSEAQYF; CDR3 DNA: TGCGCCAGCAGCTTGGAGACTAGCGGGAGCGAGGCGCAGTATTTT
CDR3 length: 12; J gene: TRBJ1-2; V gene: TRBV30; D gene: .; clone size: .; CDR3 protein: CAWSAGAYGYTF; CDR3 DNA: TGTGCCTGGAGTGCAGGGGCCTATGGCTACACCTTC
CDR3 length: 13; J gene: TRBJ1-2; V gene: TRBV5-4; D gene: .; clone size: .; CDR3 protein: CASSLPGTWGYTF; CDR3 DNA: TGTGCCAGCAGCTTGCCCGGGACCTGGGGCTACACCTTC
CDR3 length: 15; J gene: TRBJ2-3; V gene: TRBV30; D gene: TRBD1; clone size: .; CDR3 protein: CAWSRTGGRADTQYF; CDR3 DNA: TGTGCCTGGAGCCGGACAGGGGGCAGGGCAGATACGCAGTATTTT
CDR3 length: 15; J gene: TRBJ1-5; V gene: TRBV2; D gene: TRBD1; clone size: .; CDR3 protein: CASNDRGGFNQPQHF; CDR3 DNA: TGTGCCAGCAATGACAGGGGGGGCTTCAATCAGCCCCAGCATTTT
CDR3 length: 15; J gene: TRBJ2-3; V gene: TRBV19; D gene: .; clone size: .; CDR3 protein: CASSMIAELTDTQYF; CDR3 DNA: TGTGCCAGTAGTATGATAGCGGAGCTCACAGATACGCAGTATTTT
CDR3 length: 15; J gene: TRBJ2-7; V gene: TRBV19; D gene: TRBD2; clone size: .; CDR3 protein: CASSTPSALAGVVYF; CDR3 DNA: TGTGCCAGTAGTACCCCCTCCGCCTTAGCGGGAGTGGTTTACTTC
CDR3 length: 15; J gene: TRBJ2-2; V gene: TRBV18; D gene: .; clone size: .; CDR3 protein: CASSPPGLNTGELFF; CDR3 DNA: TGTGCCAGCTCACCACCGGGATTGAACACCGGGGAGCTGTTTTTT
CDR3 length: 19; J gene: TRBJ1-2; V gene: TRBV10-3; D gene: TRBD1; clone size: .; CDR3 protein: CAISESRGTDQAPIWGYTF; CDR3 DNA: TGTGCCATCAGTGAGTCCAGGGGGACAGATCAAGCCCCTATTTGGGGCTACACCTTC